This T cell receptor (beta chain) was captured by sequencing in a study of identical twins. Whole-study findings and limits: While abundant cord blood beta clonotypes carried fewer insertions, memory repertoires showed no such pattern. It was cross-sectional statistical analysis, not following the same donors, that the conclusions relied on. Less excess twin sharing appeared in beta out-of-frame sequences.

On this clonotype: The antigen is unknown.

TCRdb re-called the 5' RACE reads through MiXCR, storing one row per CDR3 protein. The sample includes 460,000 or so distinct CDR3 sequences, 13% to 15% of them seen just once. There were only healthy Caucasians among the donors. The CDR3 has 15 amino acids. Trimming cost V 7 bases and J 4 bases, with 16 bases left between them. These data also featured in a second study, about yellow fever vaccine responses in identical twins.

V gene TRBV12-3 or TRBV12-4 combines with J gene TRBJ2-2; D is possibly TRBD1 (5 bases). The sequencing input was CD4+ T cells sorted from blood. The sequence came from a young woman in good health. The CDR3 protein is CASTPRGTGTGELFF. The DNA for the CDR3 is TGTGCCAGCACACCAAGGGGAACGGGCACCGGGGAGCTGTTTTTT.